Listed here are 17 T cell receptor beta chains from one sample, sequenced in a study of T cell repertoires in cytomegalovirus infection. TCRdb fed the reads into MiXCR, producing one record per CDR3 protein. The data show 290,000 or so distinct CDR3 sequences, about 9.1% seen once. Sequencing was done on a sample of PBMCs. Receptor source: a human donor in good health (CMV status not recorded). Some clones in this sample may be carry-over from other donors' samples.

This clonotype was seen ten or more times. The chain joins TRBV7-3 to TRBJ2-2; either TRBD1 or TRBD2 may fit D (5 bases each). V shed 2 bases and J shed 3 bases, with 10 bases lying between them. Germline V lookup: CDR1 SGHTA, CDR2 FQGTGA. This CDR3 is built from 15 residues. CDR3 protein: CASSLQGTDTGELFF. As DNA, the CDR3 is TGTGCCAGCAGCTTACAAGGGACCGACACCGGGGAGCTGTTTTTT.

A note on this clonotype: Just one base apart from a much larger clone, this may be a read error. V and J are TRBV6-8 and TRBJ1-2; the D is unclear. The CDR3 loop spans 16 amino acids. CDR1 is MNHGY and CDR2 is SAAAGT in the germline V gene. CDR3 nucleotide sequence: TGTGCCAGCAGTTACTCGTCGGCCGTAGCTAACTATGGCCACACCTTC. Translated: CASSYSSAVANYGHTF.

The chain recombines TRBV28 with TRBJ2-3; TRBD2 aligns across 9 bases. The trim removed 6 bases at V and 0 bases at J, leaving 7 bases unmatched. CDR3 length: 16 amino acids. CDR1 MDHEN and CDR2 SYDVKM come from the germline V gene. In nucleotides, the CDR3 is TGTGCCAGCAGCCGACTAGCGGTTTATAGCACAGATACGCAGTATTTT. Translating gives CASSRLAVYSTDTQYF.

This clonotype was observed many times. Here the CDR3 DNA reads TGTGCCAGCAGCGGACAGGGGGCGAACACCGGGGAGCTGTTTTTT. Amino acid sequence: CASSGQGANTGELFF. V and J are TRBV11-3 and TRBJ2-2, with TRBD1 identical over 10 bases. CDR1 SGHNT and CDR2 YENEEA come from the germline V gene. V lost 5 bases and J lost 0; bases outside the gene matches: 0. The CDR3 length is 15 residues.

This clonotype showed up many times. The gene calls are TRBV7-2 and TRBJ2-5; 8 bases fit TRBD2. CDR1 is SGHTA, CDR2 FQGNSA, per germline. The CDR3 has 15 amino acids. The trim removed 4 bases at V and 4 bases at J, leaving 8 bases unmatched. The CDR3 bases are TGTGCCAGCAGCTCCCAGGAGCGGGGGCTAGAGACCCAGTACTTC. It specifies CASSSQERGLETQYF.

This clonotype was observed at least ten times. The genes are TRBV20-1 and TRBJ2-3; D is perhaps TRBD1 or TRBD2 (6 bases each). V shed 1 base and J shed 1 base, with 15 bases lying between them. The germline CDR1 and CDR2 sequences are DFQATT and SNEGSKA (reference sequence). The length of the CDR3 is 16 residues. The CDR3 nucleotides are TGCAGTGCTAGAGCCTACAAACGGGGGCGCACAGATACGCAGTATTTT. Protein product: CSARAYKRGRTDTQYF.

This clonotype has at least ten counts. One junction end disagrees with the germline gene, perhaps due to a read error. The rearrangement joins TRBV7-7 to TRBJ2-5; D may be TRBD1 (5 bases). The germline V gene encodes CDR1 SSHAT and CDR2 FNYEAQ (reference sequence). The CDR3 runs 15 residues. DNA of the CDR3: TGTGCTAGCAGCTTAGAAGGAAGACAGCAAGAGACCCAGTACTTC. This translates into CASSLEGRQQETQYF.

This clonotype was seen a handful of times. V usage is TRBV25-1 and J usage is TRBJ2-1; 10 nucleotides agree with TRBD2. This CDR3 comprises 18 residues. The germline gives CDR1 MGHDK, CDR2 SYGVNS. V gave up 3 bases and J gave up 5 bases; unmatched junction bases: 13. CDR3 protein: CASSENFSGGRGDNEQFF. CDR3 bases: TGTGCCAGCAGTGAGAATTTTAGCGGGGGGAGAGGAGACAATGAGCAGTTCTTC.

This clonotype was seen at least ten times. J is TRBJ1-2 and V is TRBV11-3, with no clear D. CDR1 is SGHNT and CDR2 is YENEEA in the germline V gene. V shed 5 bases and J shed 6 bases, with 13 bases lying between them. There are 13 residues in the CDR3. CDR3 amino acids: CASSQSRTDGYTF. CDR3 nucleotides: TGTGCCAGCAGCCAGTCGCGGACGGATGGCTACACCTTC.

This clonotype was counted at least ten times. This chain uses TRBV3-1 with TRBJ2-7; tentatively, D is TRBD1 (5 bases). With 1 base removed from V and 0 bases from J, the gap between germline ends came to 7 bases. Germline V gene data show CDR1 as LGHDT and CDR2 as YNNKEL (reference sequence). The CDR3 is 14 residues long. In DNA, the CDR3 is TGTGCCAGCAGCCAAGGACAGCGCTCCTACGAGCAGTACGTC. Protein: CASSQGQRSYEQYV.

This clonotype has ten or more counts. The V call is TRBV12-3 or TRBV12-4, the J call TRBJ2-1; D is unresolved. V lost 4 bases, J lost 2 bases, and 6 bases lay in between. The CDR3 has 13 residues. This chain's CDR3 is CASSSLPYNEQFF. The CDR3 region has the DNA TGTGCCAGCAGTTCACTACCCTACAATGAGCAGTTCTTC.

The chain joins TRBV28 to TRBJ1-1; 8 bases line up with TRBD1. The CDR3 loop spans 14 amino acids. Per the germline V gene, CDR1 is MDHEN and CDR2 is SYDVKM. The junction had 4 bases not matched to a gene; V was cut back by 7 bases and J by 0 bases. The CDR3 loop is CASKTGGMNTEAFF. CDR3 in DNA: TGTGCCAGCAAAACAGGGGGGATGAACACTGAAGCTTTCTTT.

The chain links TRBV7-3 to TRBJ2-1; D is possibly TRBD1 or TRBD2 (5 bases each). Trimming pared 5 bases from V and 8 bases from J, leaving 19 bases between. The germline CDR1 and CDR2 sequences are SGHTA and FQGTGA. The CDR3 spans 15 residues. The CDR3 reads CASSLDGAARDEQFF. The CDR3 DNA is TGTGCCAGCAGCCTTGATGGGGCGGCGAGGGATGAGCAGTTCTTC.

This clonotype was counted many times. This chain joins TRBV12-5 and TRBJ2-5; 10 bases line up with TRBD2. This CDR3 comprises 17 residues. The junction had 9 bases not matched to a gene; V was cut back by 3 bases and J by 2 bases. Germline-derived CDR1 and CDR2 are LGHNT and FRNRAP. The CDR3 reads CASGFSTELAGQETQYF. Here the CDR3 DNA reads TGTGCTAGTGGTTTCTCAACCGAACTAGCGGGGCAAGAGACCCAGTACTTC.

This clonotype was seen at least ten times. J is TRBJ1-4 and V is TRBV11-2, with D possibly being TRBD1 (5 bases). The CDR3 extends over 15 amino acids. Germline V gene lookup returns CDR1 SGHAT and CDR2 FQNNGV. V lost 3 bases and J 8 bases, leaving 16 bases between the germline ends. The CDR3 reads CASSFGQGLKEKLFF. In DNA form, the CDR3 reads TGTGCCAGCAGCTTCGGGCAGGGTCTTAAGGAAAAACTGTTTTTT.

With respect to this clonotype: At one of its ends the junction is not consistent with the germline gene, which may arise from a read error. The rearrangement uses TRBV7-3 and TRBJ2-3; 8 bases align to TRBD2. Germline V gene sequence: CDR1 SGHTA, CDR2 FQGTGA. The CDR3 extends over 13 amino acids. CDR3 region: CGSAGGGGNTQYF. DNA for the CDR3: TGTGGCAGCGCCGGGGGGGGGGGAAATACGCAGTATTTT.

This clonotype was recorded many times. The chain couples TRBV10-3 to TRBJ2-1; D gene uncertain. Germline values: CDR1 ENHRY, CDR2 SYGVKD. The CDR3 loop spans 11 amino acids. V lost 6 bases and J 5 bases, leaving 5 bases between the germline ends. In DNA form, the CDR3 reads TGTGCCATCAGGATTAACAATGAGCAGTTCTTC. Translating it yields CAIRINNEQFF.